This T cell receptor beta chain was documented in a study of T cells after yellow fever vaccination (dated by TCRdb to the late 2010s). Background on the whole study: The SMART-Seq v4 Ultra Low Input RNA kit was used to prepare libraries from fractions with low cell numbers. Two healthy male donors, one aged 18 to 30 and one aged 30 to 40 years, made up the cohort. Bulk TCR alpha and beta repertoires were sequenced longitudinally to track T-cell clones before and after primary and booster YFV17D yellow fever vaccination. Blood samples were taken at several timepoints before and after primary and secondary immunization, and bulk PBMC replicates and cell subsets were isolated. The investigation overall reported the following: A small share of clonotypes was detected in both CD4 and CD8 compartments, with the overlap likely arising from convergent recombination. The study included only a couple of donors, which limits how far the findings can be generalized. After the booster, most of the clones that had expanded following primary vaccination were detected again (roughly 97% of CD4 and roughly 88% of CD8), which suggests that memory was broadly maintained. Computational filtering was required because FACS-sorted repertoires could contain abundant contaminating clonotypes from the bulk population. Compared with the primary T-cell response, the secondary T-cell response was weaker but faster, peaking on day 5 rather than day 15.

The CDR3 spans 16 residues, from the cysteine through the phenylalanine. Just CDR3 DNA is preserved here, 48 bases in frame from base 1. V is pruned by 0 bases and J by 10 bases, leaving 7 bases of the junction without a gene match. CDR1 SGHKS and CDR2 YYEKEE are derived from the germline V gene (reference sequence). This clonotype was seen ten or more times. Its antigen is not yet known. No base-level quality is on record; no much larger clone is a single base apart. TCR cDNA was synthesized by 5'RACE template switching, through which a universal primer site and unique molecular identifiers were introduced. cDNA synthesis was primed from both the TCR alpha and TCR beta constant segments. Library amplification used two PCR steps, and the second PCR step added sample barcodes and sequencing adapters. Sequencing of libraries was performed on Illumina HiSeq 2500 (2x100 bp) or NovaSeq (2x150 bp). In the original analysis: MIGEC handled demultiplexing of reads and collapsing into UMI consensus sequences, while MiXCR performed V(D)J alignment. Vaccine-responding clonotypes were defined with edgeR using replicate PBMC samples, requiring FDR below 0.01 and a log2 fold change above 5 up to day 15. Each bulk clonotype was labeled CD4 or CD8 based on which sequenced repertoire, CD4 or CD8, contained the clonotype at higher abundance. The public sequencing data were trimmed at Q25 with fastp and processed into clonotypes with MiXCR by TCRdb, which kept only in-frame beta chains. Merged by CDR3 protein, the rows form single entries marked with the most common genes and DNA. These V and J calls are TCRdb output, not the study's own analysis. The sample includes about 50,000 distinct CDR3 sequences, with about 7.4% observed a single time. The ten largest clones capture 25% to 35% of the sample.

This specimen's treatment or condition label, interpreted: live attenuated yellow fever vaccine strain. A standard Ficoll-Paque protocol was used to isolate PBMCs from peripheral blood. Dynabeads CD4 and CD8 positive selection kits were used to isolate CD4 and CD8 T-cell fractions. TriZol was used to extract RNA from bulk PBMCs, CD4 and CD8 fractions, and dextramer-positive and dextramer-negative fractions. The receptor was isolated from a man in his late teens or twenties who received the YFV17D yellow fever vaccine. The chain is encoded by TRBV5-5 joined to TRBJ2-1, and TRBD2 aligns with 13 junction nucleotides. The material was CD8+ T cells sorted from PBMCs, obtained around 14 days after the first yellow fever vaccination. Read as DNA, the sequence is TGTGCCAGCAGCTTGGCCCGGGGACTAGCGGGACCAGAGCAGTTCTTC. Translated, this is CASSLARGLAGPEQFF. When the CDR3 is completed using the reference TRBV5-5 and TRBJ2-1 genes on either side, the full variable domain is DAGVTQSPTHLIKTRGQQVTLRCSPISGHKSVSWYQQVLGQGPQFIFQYYEKEERGRGNFPDRFSARQFPNYSSELNVNALLLGDSALYLCASSLARGLAGPEQFFGPGTRLTVL.